This T cell receptor (beta chain) was identified in a study of T cell responses to AZD1222 COVID-19 vaccine. Study results and caveats: Sampled repertoires all dated from after the peak T cell response. The study identified only five or six AZD1222 recipients as seropositive at baseline. CD4 TCRs associated with vaccination spanned spike, dominating at 160-218 and 743-854.

With regard to this clone: Its target is not known.

The method was immunoSEQ multiplex PCR; TCRdb's version includes in-frame clones alone and lacks a portion of them. This sample carries tens of thousands of clones, about four fifths of them seen once, and the ten largest clones take 26%. The receptor comes from an adult who received the AZD1222 COVID-19 vaccine. This material consisted of peripheral blood, taken 28 days after the second AZD1222 dose.

Here the CDR3 reads CASGEGPLYEQYF. CDR3 DNA: TGTGCCAGCGGAGAGGGGCCCCTCTACGAGCAGTACTTC. This chain uses TRBV28 with TRBJ2-7; D tentatively reads TRBD1 or TRBD2 (5 bases each). Trimming left V 8 bases short and J 3 bases short, with 14 bases between. CDR1 and CDR2 (germline): MDHEN, SYDVKM. The CDR3 is made up of 13 amino acids.